One and the same sample provided the 8 T cell receptor beta chains below, sequenced in a study of cytomegalovirus exposure and HLA in healthy donors. PCR amplification relied on 60 Vbeta primers (plus 13 Jbeta primers). TCRdb's table, derived via immunoSEQ multiplex PCR, lists solely in-frame clones and lacks some. Altogether 80,000 to 95,000 clones are present, around 79% being singletons, with the ten largest covering under 6%. The specimen sequenced was PBMCs. Every receptor here comes from a man aged 18 to 29 in good health and CMV-seropositive.

The chain has TRBV19 and TRBJ1-2; 7 bases are shared with TRBD1. The CDR3 totals 14 residues. Germline V CDR1 and CDR2: LNHDA, SQIVND (reference sequence). Trimming removed 11 bases from V and 4 bases from J; junction bases left unmatched: 13. The CDR3 loop is CACTEGQRPYGYTF. The CDR3 DNA reads as TGTGCCTGCACAGAGGGACAGCGCCCCTATGGCTACACCTTC.

The chain recombines TRBV7-2 with TRBJ1-5; the D gene is possibly TRBD1 (5 bases). The V and J ends lost 0 bases and 10 bases respectively, with 19 bases between them. The CDR3 covers 16 residues. Germline V gives CDR1 SGHTA, CDR2 FQGNSA. In DNA form, the CDR3 reads TGTGCCAGCAGCTTAGCGGGCACAGGCCTGTTGCTACCCCAGCATTTT. Encoded protein: CASSLAGTGLLLPQHF.

CDR3 loop: CASRGARGQGQPQHF. CDR3 nucleotides: TGTGCCAGCCGCGGAGCCAGGGGGCAGGGTCAGCCCCAGCATTTT. The chain has TRBV2 and TRBJ1-5; 8 bases match TRBD1. Germline V gene lookup returns CDR1 SNHLY and CDR2 FYNNEI. CDR3 length equals 15 residues. The V gene end was trimmed by 8 bases and the J gene end by 6 bases; junction bases not matched to a gene: 12.

The chain joins TRBV6-5 to TRBJ1-3; weak D call: TRBD1 (5 bases). The CDR3 loop spans 16 amino acids. The ends were cut back, 2 bases at V and 4 bases at J, with 15 bases in the middle. Looked up from germline, CDR1 is MNHEY and CDR2 is SVGAGI. The CDR3: CASSYNQGMGGNTIYF. In nucleotides, the CDR3 is TGTGCCAGCAGTTACAATCAGGGAATGGGCGGAAACACCATATATTTT.

The rearrangement joins TRBV29-1 to TRBJ1-2; a weak D match, TRBD1 (6 bases). V dropped 8 bases and J dropped 5 bases, with 21 bases sitting between them. Per germline, CDR1 SQVTM and CDR2 ANQGSEA. The CDR3 contains 14 residues. CDR3: CSTLVGVRGYGYTF. CDR3 in DNA: TGCAGCACCCTTGTCGGGGTCAGGGGATATGGCTACACCTTC.

This clone was seen only once. The chain is built from TRBV29-1 and TRBJ1-3; 7 bases map to TRBD1. V trimming: 6 bases; J trimming: 0 bases; junction bases outside the gene matches: 2. The length of the CDR3 is 13 residues. The V gene's germline CDR1 is SQVTM and CDR2 ANQGSEA. The CDR3 DNA is TGCAGCGTGGGACAGAGCTCTGGAAACACCATATATTTT. Residues: CSVGQSSGNTIYF.

The CDR3 is CSVGLRLATYEQYF. The CDR3 nucleotides read TGCAGCGTTGGACTGAGGCTAGCAACCTACGAGCAGTACTTC. The chain couples TRBV29-1 to TRBJ2-7, with D possibly being TRBD2 (5 bases). This CDR3 region has 14 residues. Germline CDR1 and CDR2: SQVTM and ANQGSEA. Between the trimmed V and J ends, which lost 4 bases and 2 bases, there was a span of 15 bases.

The rearrangement uses TRBV4-2 and TRBJ1-1, with TRBD1 matching over 7 bases. The CDR3 is 15 amino acids. The V and J ends lost 1 base and 0 bases, in that order; junction bases with no gene match: 2. CDR1 is LGHNA and CDR2 is YNFKEQ in the germline V gene. Written as DNA, the CDR3 is TGTGCCAGCAGCCAAGGGGGACAGCTGAACACTGAAGCTTTCTTT. Amino acids: CASSQGGQLNTEAFF.